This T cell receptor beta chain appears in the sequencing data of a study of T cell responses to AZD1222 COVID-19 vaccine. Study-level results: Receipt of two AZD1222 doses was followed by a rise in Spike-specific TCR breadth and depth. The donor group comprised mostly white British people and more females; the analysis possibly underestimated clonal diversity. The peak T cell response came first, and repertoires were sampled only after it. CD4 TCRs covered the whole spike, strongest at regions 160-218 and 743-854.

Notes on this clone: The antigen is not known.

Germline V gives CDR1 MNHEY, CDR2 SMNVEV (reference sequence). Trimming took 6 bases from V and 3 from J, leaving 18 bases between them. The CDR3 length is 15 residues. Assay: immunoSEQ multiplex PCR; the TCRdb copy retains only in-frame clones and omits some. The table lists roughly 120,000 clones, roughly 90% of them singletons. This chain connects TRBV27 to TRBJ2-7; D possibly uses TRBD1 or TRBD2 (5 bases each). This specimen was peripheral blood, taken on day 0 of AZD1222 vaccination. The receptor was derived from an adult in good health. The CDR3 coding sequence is TGTGCCAGCAGCCGCTCCGGGACGGATGGCTACGAGCAGTACTTC. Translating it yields CASSRSGTDGYEQYF.